This T cell receptor beta chain was captured in a study of blood T cell repertoires in COVID-19. About the research overall: Researchers got acute and convalescent COVID-19 samples from the United States, Italy and Spain. The analysed material was cDNA or gDNA that came from T cells, B-cell-depleted T cells, or PBMCs.

Per the original data handling: Amplified reference gene primers provided the basis for estimating nucleated cell counts. TCRdb's copy holds only in-frame clones and misses some; the assay was immunoSEQ multiplex PCR. V and J calls and clone size come straight from that table; D and trimming were deduced from the DNA. Of around 370,000 clones in the sample, 80% to 90% are singletons; the top ten hold around 6%. While infection was still active, Seattle patients were enrolled and then followed longitudinally. Germline V gene data show CDR1 as MNHEY and CDR2 as SMNVEV (reference sequence). The CDR3 loop spans 14 amino acids. Losses at the gene ends were 4 bases for V and 10 bases for J; bases not matched to a gene: 8.

Material for sequencing was peripheral blood. This clonotype was obtained from a woman aged 45 to 65 with COVID-19, enrolled during active disease. The chain joins TRBV27 to TRBJ2-1, with 9 bases matching TRBD1. The chain's CDR3 is CASSWTGDSWEQFF. In nucleotides, the CDR3 is TGTGCCAGCAGTTGGACAGGGGACTCGTGGGAGCAGTTCTTC.